This TCR beta chain was sequenced in a study of cytomegalovirus exposure and HLA in healthy donors (dated by TCRdb to the late 2010s). In the study overall: An earlier analysis of approximately 640 of the donors reported approximately 300 Gb of sequence data and 100 million to 140 million unique TCR beta sequences from about 179 million T cells. Approximately 330 gigabases of sequencing data and roughly 80 million unique TCR sequences made up an early release that covered approximately 700 HLA-typed donors. Of the 300 to 500 genotyped donors, roughly 76% were placed in the genetic ancestry cluster associated with self-reported Caucasian donors. The study aimed to test whether cataloging public T cell receptors could reveal signatures of past pathogen exposure. Using immunosequencing, the study profiled T cell repertoires from 500 to 800 subjects and related those repertoires to cytomegalovirus serostatus. Besides the first cohort of 550 to 750 subjects, a separate validation cohort made up of over 100 different subjects was used. To predict cytomegalovirus infection status, the study brought together high-throughput TCR immunosequencing, statistical association of individual TCRs with disease status, and machine learning. In a later analysis, previously published TCR beta repertoires from more than 500 donors were re-analyzed and high-resolution HLA genotyping was added so that TCR occurrence patterns could be studied. The later analysis used no new phenotypic data to find candidate immune exposures, relying instead on TCR beta sequences and their occurrence across donors. In an earlier analysis of 587 of the donors, high-throughput TCR beta sequencing was used to judge whether each TCR beta V gene segment behaved as functional or pseudogenic. Donor age, sex, ethnicity and CMV serostatus were compiled together with the repertoire data. In a later genetic analysis, genome-wide SNP genotypes for about three fifths of the roughly 670 donors were used, and that subset was treated as a discovery cohort. Every repertoire in the discovery cohort had been generated on one and the same sequencing platform. Both class I and class II loci were covered by HLA typing, at four-digit resolution. The number of donors typed differed by locus, with about 629-630 for A, B, C, DRB1 and DQB1, 522 for DQA1, over 600 for DPA1, and about 450 for DPB1. Because of strong linkage in the cohort, 5 or 6 DR-DQ haplotypes were treated as single units for association and clustering. Among around 400 genotyped donors of the cohort, an average of around 250,000 unique TCR beta nucleotide sequences was sequenced per donor, of which 15% to 20% were non-productive.

Library creation used the immunoSEQ multiplex PCR assay. For the multiplex PCR, a mixture combining 60 forward primers for TCR Vbeta segments and 13 reverse primers for TCR Jbeta segments was used. The CDR3 region of rearranged TCR beta genes was amplified from genomic DNA by a multiplex PCR assay. The amplified TCR beta libraries were sequenced on the Illumina HiSeq System as 87-base-pair reads. Turning to the authors' computational methods: Across the 500 to 750 repertoires, a later analysis counted some 81 million unique TCR beta chains, roughly 11 million of which were shared by at least two donors. Raw reads were error-corrected and collapsed into unique sequences with a nearest-neighbor algorithm that merged closely related sequences to remove PCR and sequencing errors. Alignment of CDR3 sequences to IMGT reference sequences was used to assign V, D and J gene segments. For a sequence to be retained, a match of at least six nucleotides to both a V gene segment and a J gene segment was required. A rearrangement counted as productive if the CDR3 had no stop codons and remained in frame with V and J, and every other rearrangement counted as non-productive. CDR3 was defined according to IMGT convention as the region running from the second conserved V-encoded cysteine to the conserved J-encoded phenylalanine. The earlier analysis of roughly 590 of the donors excluded any sequence lacking an unambiguous match to a single V gene segment. In an earlier analysis of 587 of the donors, V segments were called functional above 56.7% productive rearrangements and were called segregating when the between-donor standard deviation exceeded 5%. A statistical classification framework was developed to diagnose cytomegalovirus status using the catalog of TCR beta chain sequences. In a later analysis, V and J genes were assigned by comparing TCR nucleotide sequences against IMGT/GENE-DB human TR gene sequences. In a later analysis, CDR3 sequences and most-parsimonious VDJ recombination scenarios were assigned using the TCRdist pipeline. In a later analysis, each TCR beta chain was defined by its CDR3 amino acid sequence together with its V-gene family, and reads lacking a unique V-gene family were excluded. A later analysis removed 550 to 700 highly shared, low-generation-probability nucleotide sequences to deal with suspected cross-contamination and a sequencing artifact. In a later analysis, a clonal expansion index was calculated for each public chain from normalized within-repertoire ranks of inferred template counts. Generation probabilities in a later analysis came from a VDJ recombination model fitted to out-of-frame rearrangements, and those results were checked against IGoR. A later analysis scored TCR-TCR, TCR-HLA and TCR-CMV co-occurrence with hypergeometric tests, applying a repertoire-size bias correction to TCR pairs. In a later analysis, false discovery rates were estimated by permuting HLA or CMV assignments 20 times. In a later analysis, co-occurring TCRs were grouped with DBSCAN, and TCRdist sequence similarity was added when clustering was performed within HLA-allele-positive subsets. Co-occurrence clustering excluded repertoires with fewer than 30,000 or more than 120,000 public chains, plus five with anomalous nucleotide sharing. TCRdb mirrors the immuneACCESS table, restricted to in-frame sequences. Some clones are absent from its copies; in checked studies, under half trace to an unresolved V gene, and the reason for the others is unknown. Clone size and the V and J calls come from that table; the DNA yielded D and trimming. The sample table holds roughly 100,000 clones, of which 10% to 15% were seen once. Around 15% of the sample goes to the ten largest clones.

Worth noting for this clone: The target of this receptor is not known. No base quality values were provided; no much bigger clone lies one nucleotide off.

In total, 500 to 700 healthy bone marrow donors made up the cohort. At the time of sampling, every cohort member was nominally healthy, though immune exposures that went unrecorded were likely present. The donor tested CMV seropositive and was one of the 289 seropositive cohort members. Each donor provided a peripheral blood sample, and peripheral blood mononuclear cells were used for TCR beta sequencing. The Qiagen DNeasy Blood Extraction Kit was used to extract genomic DNA from the blood cell samples. The V end loses 1 base and the J end loses 7 bases, and a stretch of 6 bases separates them. The CDR3, cysteine through phenylalanine, is 12 amino acids long. Here the CDR3 DNA is all that survives: 36 bases in frame from base 1. The germline V gene encodes CDR1 SGHDT and CDR2 YYEEEE. Overall results and qualifications from the work: Because HLA typing was unavailable for some donors at each locus, only the typed subset was used in association tests. In a later analysis, HLA-associated TCR beta chains were found to be more clonally expanded and to have lower generation probabilities than equally common non-associated chains. The classifier was reported to diagnose cytomegalovirus status with high specificity and sensitivity in both the original cohort and the validation cohort. A further reported finding was that TCR beta sequences accurately predicted the HLA-A and HLA-B alleles for most subjects in the first cohort. In a later analysis, TCR association rates were found to vary across HLA loci, with the most associated TCRs seen for DRB1 alleles and the fewest for HLA-C alleles. Because counts were too low, 15 to 20 rarely observed V segments, including chromosome 9 orphons, were excluded from the earlier analysis of several hundred of the donors. According to a later genetic analysis, donors in an Asian-associated ancestry cluster had fewer N-insertions in productive TCRs than the approximately 690-donor mean. Sequencing depth was assumed to be roughly uniform across donors in the presence/absence analyses, though that assumption may not hold. When HLA alleles, especially DR and DQ, strongly co-occurred, attributing TCR associations to individual alleles was difficult. At a false discovery rate of 0.05, a later analysis linked under 20,000 TCR beta sequences to specific HLA alleles. Most TCR sequences were seen in very few donors, while some public TCRs were found in many individuals. In vitro tests confirmed that three of the cytomegalovirus-associated TCR beta chains recognize cytomegalovirus antigens. The cohort was sequenced for TCR beta chains only, and without alpha or paired-chain data the features that could be detected were limited. Linkage disequilibrium might explain the correlated functional status among segregating V segments, but an unknown experimental factor could not be excluded. A cluster of highly shared sequence variants was judged likely to be a technical artifact of the sequencing pipeline. It was suggested by the authors that the approach could potentially be generalized to other disease states and immunological phenotypes. Several of the top co-occurrence clusters appeared to be linked to parvovirus B19, influenza, CMV and Epstein-Barr virus, according to a later analysis. Because the 87-base-pair reads could not distinguish some IMGT-functional V segments, including TRBV6-2 and TRBV6-3, those segments were excluded. A later analysis found that most CMV-associated TCR beta chains appeared HLA-restricted, with HLA associations seemingly driven largely by CMV exposure. A total of roughly 160 TCR beta chains were listed by the study as associated with cytomegalovirus. Broadly in line with IMGT annotations, most TCR beta V segments showed up in productive rearrangements about 90% or about 30% of the time in an earlier analysis of 450 to 750 of the donors. In a later genetic analysis, a missense DCLRE1C variant was associated with V-gene and J-gene trimming of TCR beta chains, and the association was replicated in an independent cohort. For the cohort, immune exposure information was limited to CMV serostatus.

In this chain, TRBV5-6 is recombined with TRBJ1-5; TRBD1 is possibly the D segment (5 matching bases). This clonotype originated in a man aged 35 to 55 in good health and CMV-seropositive. Sequenced sample: PBMCs. The CDR3 has the sequence CASSLWGQPQHF. The DNA sequence is as follows: TGTGCCAGCAGCTTGTGGGGCCAGCCCCAGCATTTT.